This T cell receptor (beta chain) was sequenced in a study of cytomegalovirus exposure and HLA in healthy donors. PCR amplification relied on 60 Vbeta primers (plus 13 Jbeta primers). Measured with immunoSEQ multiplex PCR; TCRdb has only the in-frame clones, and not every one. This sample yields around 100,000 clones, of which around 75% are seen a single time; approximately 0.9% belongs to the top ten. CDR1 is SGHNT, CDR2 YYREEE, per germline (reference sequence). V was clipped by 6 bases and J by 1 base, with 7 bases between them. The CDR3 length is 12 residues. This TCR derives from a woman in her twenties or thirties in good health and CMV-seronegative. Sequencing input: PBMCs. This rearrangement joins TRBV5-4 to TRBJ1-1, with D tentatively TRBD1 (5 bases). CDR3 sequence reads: CASNTGNTEAFF. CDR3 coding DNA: TGTGCCAGCAACACAGGGAACACTGAAGCTTTCTTT.